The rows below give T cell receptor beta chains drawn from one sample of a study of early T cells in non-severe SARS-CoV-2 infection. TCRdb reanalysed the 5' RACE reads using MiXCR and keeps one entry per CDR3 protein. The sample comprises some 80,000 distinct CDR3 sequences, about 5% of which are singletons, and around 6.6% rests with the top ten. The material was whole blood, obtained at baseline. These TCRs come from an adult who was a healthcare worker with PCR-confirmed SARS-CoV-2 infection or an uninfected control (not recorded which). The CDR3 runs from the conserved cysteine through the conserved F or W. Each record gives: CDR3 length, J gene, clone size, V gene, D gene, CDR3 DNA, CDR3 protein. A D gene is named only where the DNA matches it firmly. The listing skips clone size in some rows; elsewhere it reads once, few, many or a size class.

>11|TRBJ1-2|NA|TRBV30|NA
TGTGCCTGGATGGCAGGGATTGGCTACACCTTC
CAWMAGIGYTF
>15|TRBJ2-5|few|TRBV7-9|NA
TGTGCCAGCAGCTTTGTTGGCAGGTATCAAGAGACCCAGTACTTC
CASSFVGRYQETQYF
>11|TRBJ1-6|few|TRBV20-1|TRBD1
TGCAGTGCCGGGACAGCTTCACCCCTCCACTTT
CSAGTASPLHF
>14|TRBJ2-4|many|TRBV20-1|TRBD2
TGCAGTGCTAGACCTAGCGGGAGGGAGGGCATTCAGTACTTC
CSARPSGREGIQYF
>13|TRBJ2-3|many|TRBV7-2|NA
TGTGCCAGCAGCTTTTCTCTTCCAGATACGCAGTATTTT
CASSFSLPDTQYF
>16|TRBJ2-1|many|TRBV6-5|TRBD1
TGTGCCAGCAGTAGCCACAGGGGGTTTTCCTACAATGAGCAGTTCTTC
CASSSHRGFSYNEQFF
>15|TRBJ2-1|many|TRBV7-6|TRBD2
TGTGCCAGCAGCCCCGGGACTAGCGCCTACAATGAGCAGTTCTTC
CASSPGTSAYNEQFF
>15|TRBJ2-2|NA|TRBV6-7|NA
TGTGCCAGCTGGTTAGACAGAACGAACACCGGGGAGCTGTTTTTT
CASWLDRTNTGELFF
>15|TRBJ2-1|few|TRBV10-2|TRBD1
TGCGCCAGCAGGAGAGAAGGGACAGACTACAATGAGCAGTTCTTC
CASRREGTDYNEQFF
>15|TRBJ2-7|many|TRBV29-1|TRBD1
TGCAGCGTTGAAGGGTTAATGACAGGGACGGACGAGCAGTACTTC
CSVEGLMTGTDEQYF
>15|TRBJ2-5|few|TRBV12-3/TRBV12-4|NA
TGTGCCAGCAGTCCCGCCCGCGCGGGCCAAGAGACCCAGTACTTC
CASSPARAGQETQYF
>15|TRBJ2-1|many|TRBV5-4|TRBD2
TGTGCCAGCAGCTTCGGACTAGCGGGAGTGGGTGAGCAGTTCTTC
CASSFGLAGVGEQFF
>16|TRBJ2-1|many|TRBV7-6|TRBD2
TGTGCCAGCAGCCCCTTCGCGGGAGGGTCCTACAATGAGCAGTTCTTC
CASSPFAGGSYNEQFF
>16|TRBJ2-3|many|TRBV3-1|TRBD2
TGTGCCAGCAGCCCTCAGATGACTAGCAGGGCAGATACGCAGTATTTT
CASSPQMTSRADTQYF
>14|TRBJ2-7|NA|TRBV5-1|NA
TGCGCCAGCAGCTTGGGGGGGCCCCTTCACGAGCAGTACTTC
CASSLGGPLHEQYF
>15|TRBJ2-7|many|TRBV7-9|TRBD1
TGTGCCAGCAGCTCCCGGACAGGGGACAGCTACGAGCAGTACTTC
CASSSRTGDSYEQYF
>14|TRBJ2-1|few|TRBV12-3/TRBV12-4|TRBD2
TGTGCCAGTATAGCGGGAGGGCCGGTGAGTGAGCAGTTCTTC
CASIAGGPVSEQFF
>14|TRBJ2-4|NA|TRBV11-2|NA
TGTGCCAGCAGCCCACGGGGGAGCAAAAACATTCAGTACTTC
CASSPRGSKNIQYF
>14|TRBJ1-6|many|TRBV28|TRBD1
TGTGCCAGCAGTTGGACAGGGGGGATATCACCCCTCCACTTT
CASSWTGGISPLHF
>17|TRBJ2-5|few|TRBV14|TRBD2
TGTGCCAGCAGCCAAGAACCCTGGATAGCGGGAGCTGAGACCCAGTACTTC
CASSQEPWIAGAETQYF
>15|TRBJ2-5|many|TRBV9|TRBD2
TGTGCCAGCAGCCCAAGGTTGTGGGAGGGAGAGACCCAGTACTTC
CASSPRLWEGETQYF
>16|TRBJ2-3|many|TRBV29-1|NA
TGCAGCGTTGAAGATGGAGGCTATACAATCACAGATACGCAGTATTTT
CSVEDGGYTITDTQYF
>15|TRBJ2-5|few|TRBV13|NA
TGTGCCAGCAGCTTAGAGTTGTCTATTCAAGAGACCCAGTACTTC
CASSLELSIQETQYF
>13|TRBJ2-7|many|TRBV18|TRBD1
TGTGCCAGCTCACGGGACAGCCTCTACGAGCAGTACTTC
CASSRDSLYEQYF
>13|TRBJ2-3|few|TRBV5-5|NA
TGTGCCAGCAGCTTGGAGGTCGCAGATACGCAGTATTTT
CASSLEVADTQYF
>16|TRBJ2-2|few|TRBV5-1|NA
TGCGCCAGCAGCTTGTCGGTGAGGGCGAGCACCGGGGAGCTGTTTTTT
CASSLSVRASTGELFF
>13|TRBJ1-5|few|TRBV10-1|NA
TGCGCCAGCAGTGAAGGGGGTACTCAGCCCCAGCATTTT
CASSEGGTQPQHF
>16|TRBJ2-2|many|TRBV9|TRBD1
TGTGCCAGCAGCGTGACAGGGGGAAGAGGTACCGGGGAGCTGTTTTTT
CASSVTGGRGTGELFF
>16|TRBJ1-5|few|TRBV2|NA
TGTGCCAGCAGGAGAGGTGGGGGCCGCGGGAATCAGCCCCAGCATTTT
CASRRGGGRGNQPQHF
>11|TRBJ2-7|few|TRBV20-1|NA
TGCAGTGCTAGTTTTTTCGACGAGCAGTACTTC
CSASFFDEQYF
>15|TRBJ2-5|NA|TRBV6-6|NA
TGTGCCAGCAGTTACTCGACAGTGGCACAAGAGACCCAGTACTTC
CASSYSTVAQETQYF
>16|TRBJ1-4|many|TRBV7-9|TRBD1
TGTGCCAGCAGCCGTTCTCCGGGACAGGGTAATGAAAAACTGTTTTTT
CASSRSPGQGNEKLFF
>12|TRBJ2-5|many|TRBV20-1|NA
TGCAGTGCTGAAGGGAGAGTGGAGACCCAGTACTTC
CSAEGRVETQYF
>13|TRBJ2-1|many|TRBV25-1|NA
TGTGCCAGCAGTGAATCGACGTACAATGAGCAGTTCTTC
CASSESTYNEQFF
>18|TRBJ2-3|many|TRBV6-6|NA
TGTGCCAGCAGTTACTCAGGCGGTAGCGGACATAGCACAGATACGCAGTATTTT
CASSYSGGSGHSTDTQYF
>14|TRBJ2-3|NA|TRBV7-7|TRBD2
TGTGCCAGCAGCCCCAGCGGGAGATCAGATACGCAGTATTTT
CASSPSGRSDTQYF
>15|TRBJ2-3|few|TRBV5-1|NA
TGCGCCAGCAGCTTTCTTAGCGGCGGCACAGATACGCAGTATTTT
CASSFLSGGTDTQYF
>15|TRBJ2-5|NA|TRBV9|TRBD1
TGTGCCAGCAGCGCGGGGACAGGGGGCTGGGAGACCCAGTACTTC
CASSAGTGGWETQYF
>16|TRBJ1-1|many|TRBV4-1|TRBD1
TGCGCCAGCAGCCACCCAAGGGGACAGTCTTTCACTGAAGCTTTCTTT
CASSHPRGQSFTEAFF
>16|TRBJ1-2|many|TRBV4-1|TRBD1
TGCGCCAGCAGCCAAAGGGACAGGGGCCAAGTATATGGCTACACCTTC
CASSQRDRGQVYGYTF
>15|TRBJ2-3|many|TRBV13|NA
TGTGCCAGCACCCAAAGGGATAGCAGCACAGATACGCAGTATTTT
CASTQRDSSTDTQYF
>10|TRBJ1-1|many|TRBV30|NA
TGTGCCTCCGGGACCCCGGGAGCTTTCTTT
CASGTPGAFF
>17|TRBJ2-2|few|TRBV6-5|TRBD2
TGTGCCAGCAGCCGTACGGGACTAGCCGCAGGCACCGGGGAGCTGTTTTTT
CASSRTGLAAGTGELFF
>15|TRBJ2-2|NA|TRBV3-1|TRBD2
TGTGCCAGCAACCTAGCGGGAGAATTTGGTGGGGAGCTGTTTTTT
CASNLAGEFGGELFF
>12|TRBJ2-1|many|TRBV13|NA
TGTGCCAGCAGCCCCCTAGCTGATGAGCAGTTCTTC
CASSPLADEQFF
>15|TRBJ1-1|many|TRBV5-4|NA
TGTGCCAGCAGCTACAGGGTGTCGAACCCGGGTGAAGCTTTCTTT
CASSYRVSNPGEAFF
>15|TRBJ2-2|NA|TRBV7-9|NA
TGTGCCAGCAGCTTATCGCCGGGGTACACCGGGGAGCTGTTTTTT
CASSLSPGYTGELFF
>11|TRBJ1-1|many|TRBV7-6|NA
TGTGCCAGCAGCTCAGCCACTGAAGCTTTCTTT
CASSSATEAFF
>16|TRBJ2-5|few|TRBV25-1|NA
TGTGCCAGCAGTGAATATGAGGGGTGGCGGCAAGAGACCCAGTACTTC
CASSEYEGWRQETQYF
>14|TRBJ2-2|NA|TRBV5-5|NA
TGTGCCAGCAGGTTTAGAGGGAACACCGGGGAGCTGTTTTTT
CASRFRGNTGELFF
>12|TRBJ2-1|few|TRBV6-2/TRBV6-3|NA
TGTGCCAGCAGTTATGATCCTCGGGACCAGTTCTTC
CASSYDPRDQFF
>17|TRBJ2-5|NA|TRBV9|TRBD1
TGTGCCAGCAGCGCCAAAGGCGGGACAGGGGGCGCGGAGACCCAGTACTTC
CASSAKGGTGGAETQYF
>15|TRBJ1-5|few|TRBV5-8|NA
TGTGCCAGCAGCTTCGGGAGATGGGGCAATCAGCCCCAGCATTTT
CASSFGRWGNQPQHF
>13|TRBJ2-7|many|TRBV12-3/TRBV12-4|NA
TGTGCCAGCAGTTTAGGAATGACCTACGAGCAGTACTTC
CASSLGMTYEQYF
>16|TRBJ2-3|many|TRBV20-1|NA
TGCAGTGCTAGTCCCTTACGGGCGGGGCGCACAGATACGCAGTATTTT
CSASPLRAGRTDTQYF